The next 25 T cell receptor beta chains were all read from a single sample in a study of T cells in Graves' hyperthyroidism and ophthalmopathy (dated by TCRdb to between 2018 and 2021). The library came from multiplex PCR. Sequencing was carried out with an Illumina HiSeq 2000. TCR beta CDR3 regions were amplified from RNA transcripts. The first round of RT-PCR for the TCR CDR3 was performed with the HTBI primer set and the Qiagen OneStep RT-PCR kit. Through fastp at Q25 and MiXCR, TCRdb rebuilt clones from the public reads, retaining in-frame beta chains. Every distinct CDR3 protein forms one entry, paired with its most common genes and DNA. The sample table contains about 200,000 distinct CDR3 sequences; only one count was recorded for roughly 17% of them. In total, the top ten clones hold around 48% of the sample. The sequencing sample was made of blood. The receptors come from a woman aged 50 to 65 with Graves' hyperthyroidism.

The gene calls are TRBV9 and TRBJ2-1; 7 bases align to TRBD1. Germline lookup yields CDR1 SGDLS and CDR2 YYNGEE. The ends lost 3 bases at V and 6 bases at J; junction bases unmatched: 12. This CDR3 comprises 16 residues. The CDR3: CASSGKGQRAFNEQFF. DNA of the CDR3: TGTGCCAGCAGCGGAAAGGGACAGAGGGCTTTCAATGAGCAGTTCTTC.

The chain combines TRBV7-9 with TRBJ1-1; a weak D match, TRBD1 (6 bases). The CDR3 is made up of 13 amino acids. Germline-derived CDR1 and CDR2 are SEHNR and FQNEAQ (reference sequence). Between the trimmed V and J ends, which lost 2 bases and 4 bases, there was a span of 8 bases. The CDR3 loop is CASSLPGVTEAFF. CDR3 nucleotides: TGTGCCAGCAGCTTACCAGGGGTCACTGAAGCTTTCTTT.

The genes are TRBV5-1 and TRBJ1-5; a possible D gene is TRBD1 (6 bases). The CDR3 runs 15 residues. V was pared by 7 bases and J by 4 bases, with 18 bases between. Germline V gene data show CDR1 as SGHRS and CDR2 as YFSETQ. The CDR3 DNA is TGCGCCAGCCCCCGTGGACAGAAATTAAATCAGCCCCAGCATTTT. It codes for CASPRGQKLNQPQHF.

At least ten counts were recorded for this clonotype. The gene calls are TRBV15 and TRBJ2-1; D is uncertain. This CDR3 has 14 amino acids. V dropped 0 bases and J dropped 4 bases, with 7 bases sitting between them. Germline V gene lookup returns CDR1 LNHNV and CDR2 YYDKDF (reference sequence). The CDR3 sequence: CATSRERGYNEQFF. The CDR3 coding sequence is TGTGCCACCAGCAGAGAGCGTGGATACAATGAGCAGTTCTTC.

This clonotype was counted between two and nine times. This CDR3 reads CASSEGRGMVYNEQFF. The CDR3 nucleotides are TGTGCCAGCAGTGAAGGGAGGGGAATGGTCTACAATGAGCAGTTCTTC. This chain uses TRBV2 with TRBJ2-1; the D gene is possibly TRBD2 (6 bases). CDR3 length equals 16 residues. Germline lookup yields CDR1 SNHLY and CDR2 FYNNEI. V gave up 1 base and J gave up 3 bases, with 13 bases separating them.

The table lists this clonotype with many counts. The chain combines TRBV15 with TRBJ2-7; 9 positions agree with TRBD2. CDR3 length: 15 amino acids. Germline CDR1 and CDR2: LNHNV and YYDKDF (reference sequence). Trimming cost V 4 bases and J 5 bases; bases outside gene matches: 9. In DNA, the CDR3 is TGTGCCACCAGCAAGGTTCGCGGGAGGGCAAACGAGCAGTACTTC. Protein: CATSKVRGRANEQYF.

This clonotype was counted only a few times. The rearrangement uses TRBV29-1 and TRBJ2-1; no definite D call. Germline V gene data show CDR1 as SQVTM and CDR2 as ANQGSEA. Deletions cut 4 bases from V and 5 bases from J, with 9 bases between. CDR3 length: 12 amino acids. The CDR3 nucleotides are TGCAGCGTTGTCGCTAGGGACAATGAGCAGTTCTTC. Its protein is CSVVARDNEQFF.

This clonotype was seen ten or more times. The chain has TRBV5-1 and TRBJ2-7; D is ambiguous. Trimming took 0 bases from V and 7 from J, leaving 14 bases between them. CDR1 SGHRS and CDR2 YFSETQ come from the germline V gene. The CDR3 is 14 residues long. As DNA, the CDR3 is TGCGCCAGCAGCTTGGGTCCTTCCTACGTGGAGCAGTACTTC. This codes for CASSLGPSYVEQYF.

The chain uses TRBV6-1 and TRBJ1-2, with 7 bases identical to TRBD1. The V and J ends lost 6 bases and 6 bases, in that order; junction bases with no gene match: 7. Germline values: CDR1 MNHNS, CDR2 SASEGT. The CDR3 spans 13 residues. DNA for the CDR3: TGTGCCAGCAGGAGGGACAGTTCCCATGGCTACACCTTC. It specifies CASRRDSSHGYTF.

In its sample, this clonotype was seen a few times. The CDR3 is CASSQTGPEQFF. CDR3 DNA sequence: TGCGCCAGCAGCCAAACGGGGCCTGAGCAGTTCTTC. The chain employs TRBV5-1 and TRBJ2-1; D possibly uses TRBD1 or TRBD2 (5 bases each). Germline assignment: CDR1 SGHRS and CDR2 YFSETQ. V was cut by 4 bases and J by 9 bases, with 11 bases left in between. This CDR3 contains 12 residues.

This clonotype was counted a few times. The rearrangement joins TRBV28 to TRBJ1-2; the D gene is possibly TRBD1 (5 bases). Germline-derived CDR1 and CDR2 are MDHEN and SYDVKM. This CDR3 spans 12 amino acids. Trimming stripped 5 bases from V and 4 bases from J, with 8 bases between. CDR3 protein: CASSRGGYGYTF. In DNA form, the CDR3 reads TGTGCCAGCAGTCGGGGGGGCTATGGCTACACCTTC.

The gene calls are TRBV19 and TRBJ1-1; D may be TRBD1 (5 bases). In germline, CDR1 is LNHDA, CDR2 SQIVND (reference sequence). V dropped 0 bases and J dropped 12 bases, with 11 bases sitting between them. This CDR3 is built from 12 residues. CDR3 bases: TGTGCCAGTAGTATAGAGTATGGGGGTACTTTCTTT. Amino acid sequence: CASSIEYGGTFF.

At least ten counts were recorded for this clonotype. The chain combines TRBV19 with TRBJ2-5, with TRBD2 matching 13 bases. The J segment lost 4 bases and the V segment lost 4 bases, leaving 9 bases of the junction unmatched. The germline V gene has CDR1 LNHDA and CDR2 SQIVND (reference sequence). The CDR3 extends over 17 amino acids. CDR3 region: CASSTRTSGSYLETQYF. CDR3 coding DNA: TGTGCCAGTAGTACCCGGACTAGCGGGAGTTATTTAGAGACCCAGTACTTC.

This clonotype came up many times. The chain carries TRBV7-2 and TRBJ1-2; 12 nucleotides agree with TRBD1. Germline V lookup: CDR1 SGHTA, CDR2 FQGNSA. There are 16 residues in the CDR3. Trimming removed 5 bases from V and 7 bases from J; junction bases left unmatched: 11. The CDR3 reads CASSPLGDRGRRGYTF. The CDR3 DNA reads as TGTGCCAGCAGCCCACTCGGGGACAGGGGGCGGCGTGGCTACACCTTC.

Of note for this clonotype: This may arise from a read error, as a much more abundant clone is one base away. CDR3: CSAVNPGLNYEQFF. CDR3 nucleotides: TGCAGTGCTGTAAACCCGGGACTGAACTACGAGCAGTTCTTC. J is TRBJ2-1 and V is TRBV20-1; D possibly corresponds to TRBD2 (6 bases). V lost 5 bases to trimming and J lost 10 bases, with 21 bases between them. The CDR3 has 14 residues. Germline V lookup: CDR1 DFQATT, CDR2 SNEGSKA (reference sequence).

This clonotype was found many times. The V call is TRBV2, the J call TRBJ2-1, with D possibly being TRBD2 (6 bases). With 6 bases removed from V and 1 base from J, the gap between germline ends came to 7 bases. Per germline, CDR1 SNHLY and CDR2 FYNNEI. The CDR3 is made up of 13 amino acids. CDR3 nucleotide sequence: TGTGCCAGCAGGCGGGAATCCTACAATGAGCAGTTCTTC. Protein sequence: CASRRESYNEQFF.

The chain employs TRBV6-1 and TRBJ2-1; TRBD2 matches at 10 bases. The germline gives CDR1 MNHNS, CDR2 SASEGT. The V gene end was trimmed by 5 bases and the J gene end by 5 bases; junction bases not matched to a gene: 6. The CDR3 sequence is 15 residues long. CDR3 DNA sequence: TGTGCCAGCAGTACCCCCGGGACTAGCGACAATGAGCAGTTCTTC. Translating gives CASSTPGTSDNEQFF.

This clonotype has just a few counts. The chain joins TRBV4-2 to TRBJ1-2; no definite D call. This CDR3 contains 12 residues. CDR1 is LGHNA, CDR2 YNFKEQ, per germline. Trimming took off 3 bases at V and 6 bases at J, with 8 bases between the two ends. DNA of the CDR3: TGTGCCAGCAGCCAGGGTAAGGATGGCTACACCTTC. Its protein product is CASSQGKDGYTF.

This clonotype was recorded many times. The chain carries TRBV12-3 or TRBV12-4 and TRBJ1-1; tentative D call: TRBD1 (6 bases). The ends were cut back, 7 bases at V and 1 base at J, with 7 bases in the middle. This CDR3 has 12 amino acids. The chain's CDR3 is CASTGANTEAFF. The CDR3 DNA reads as TGTGCCAGCACGGGGGCGAACACTGAAGCTTTCTTT.

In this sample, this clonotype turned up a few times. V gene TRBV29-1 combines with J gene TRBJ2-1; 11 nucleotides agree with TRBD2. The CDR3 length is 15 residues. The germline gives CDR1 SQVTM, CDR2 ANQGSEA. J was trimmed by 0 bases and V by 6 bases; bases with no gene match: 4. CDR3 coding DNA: TGCAGCGTCCTAGCGGGAGGCCCCTCCTACAATGAGCAGTTCTTC. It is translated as CSVLAGGPSYNEQFF.

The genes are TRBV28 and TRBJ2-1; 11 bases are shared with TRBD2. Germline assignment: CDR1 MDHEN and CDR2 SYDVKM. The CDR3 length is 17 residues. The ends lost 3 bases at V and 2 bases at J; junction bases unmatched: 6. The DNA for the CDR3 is TGTGCCAGCAGTTTCCGACTAGCGGGGACTACCTACAATGAGCAGTTCTTC. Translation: CASSFRLAGTTYNEQFF.

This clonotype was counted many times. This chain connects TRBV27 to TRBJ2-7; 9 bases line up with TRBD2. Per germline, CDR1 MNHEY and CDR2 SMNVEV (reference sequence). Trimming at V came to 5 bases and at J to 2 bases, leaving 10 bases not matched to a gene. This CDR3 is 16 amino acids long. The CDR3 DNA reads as TGTGCCAGCAGTCCTATAGCGGGGGTGGCCCCCTACGAGCAGTACTTC. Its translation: CASSPIAGVAPYEQYF.

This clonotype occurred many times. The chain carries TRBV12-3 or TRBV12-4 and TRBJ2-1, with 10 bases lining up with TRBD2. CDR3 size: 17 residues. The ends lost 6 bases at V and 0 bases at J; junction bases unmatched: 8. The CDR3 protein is CASSPSTSGFSYNEQFF. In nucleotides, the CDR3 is TGTGCCAGCAGCCCATCGACTAGCGGGTTCTCCTACAATGAGCAGTTCTTC.

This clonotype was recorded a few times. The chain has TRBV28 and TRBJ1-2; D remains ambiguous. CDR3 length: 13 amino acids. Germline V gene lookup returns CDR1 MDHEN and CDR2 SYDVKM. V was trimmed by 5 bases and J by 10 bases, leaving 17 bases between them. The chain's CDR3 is CASSPGLIPHYTF. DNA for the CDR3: TGTGCCAGCAGTCCTGGGTTAATCCCTCACTACACCTTC.

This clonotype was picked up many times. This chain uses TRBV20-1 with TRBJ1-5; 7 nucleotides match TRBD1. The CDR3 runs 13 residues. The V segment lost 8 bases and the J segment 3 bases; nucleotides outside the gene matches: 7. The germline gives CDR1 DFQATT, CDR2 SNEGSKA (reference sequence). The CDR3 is CSTGAGHNQPQHF. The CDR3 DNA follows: TGCAGTACAGGGGCAGGCCACAATCAGCCCCAGCATTTT.